This T cell receptor (beta chain) was identified during a study of cytomegalovirus exposure and HLA in healthy donors. Study overall: Prior work identified 120 million or so unique TCR beta sequences in about 179 million T cells.

60 Vbeta and 13 Jbeta primers were used in PCR. Data came from immunoSEQ multiplex PCR; TCRdb stores just in-frame clones and leaves some out. The sample has roughly 150,000 clones, around 80% seen once; the top ten hold approximately 2.3%. Note on this clone: Its antigen remains unidentified.

General study findings and limits: Common viral pathogens (according to a later analysis) appeared linked to several of the most significant clusters. In a later analysis, around 18,000 TCR beta sequences were associated with HLA alleles at 0.05 false discovery rate.

The sequence came from a female donor in good health and CMV-seronegative. The sequencing input was PBMCs.

This CDR3 reads CASSRTSGVTDTQYF. DNA of the CDR3: TGTGCCAGCAGCCGGACTAGCGGGGTCACAGATACGCAGTATTTT. The rearrangement joins TRBV7-2 to TRBJ2-3; TRBD2 agrees at 12 bases. V shed 5 bases and J 2 bases; nucleotides not matched to a gene: 2. This CDR3 has 15 amino acids. Germline V lookup: CDR1 SGHTA, CDR2 FQGNSA. Drawing the rest from reference TRBV7-2 and TRBJ2-3, the complete variable domain is GAGVSQSPSNKVTEKGKDVELRCDPISGHTALYWYRQSLGQGLEFLIYFQGNSAPDKSGLPSDRFSAERTGGSVSTLTIQRTQQEDSAVYLCASSRTSGVTDTQYFGPGTRLTVL.